Shown below are 20 T cell receptor beta chains from a single sample sequenced in a study of cytomegalovirus exposure and HLA in healthy donors. Amplification used 60 Vbeta primers and 13 Jbeta primers. Libraries were prepared by immunoSEQ multiplex PCR; TCRdb keeps only in-frame clonotypes and omits some of them. This sample carries about 150,000 clones, 77% of them seen once, and the ten largest clones take approximately 1.5%. Sequencing input: PBMCs. These receptors were taken from a middle-aged woman in good health and CMV-seronegative.

The chain uses TRBV28 and TRBJ2-7, with 9 bases fitting TRBD2. V lost 10 bases and J lost 1; bases outside the gene matches: 11. Germline V CDR1 and CDR2: MDHEN, SYDVKM. The CDR3 extends over 15 amino acids. The CDR3 coding sequence is TGTGCCACCTCCACGGGGACTAGCCCTTCCTACGAGCAGTACTTC. As protein: CATSTGTSPSYEQYF. The whole variable domain, remainder taken from reference TRBV28 and TRBJ2-7, is DVKVTQSSRYLVKRTGEKVFLECVQDMDHENMFWYRQDPGLGLRLIYFSYDVKMKEKGDIPEGYSVSREKKERFSLILESASTNQTSMYLCATSTGTSPSYEQYFGPGTRLTVT.

V usage is TRBV5-4 and J usage is TRBJ2-1; a weak D match, TRBD2 (6 bases). V gave up 1 base and J gave up 10 bases, with 9 bases separating them. CDR1 and CDR2 from the germline V gene are SGHNT and YYREEE (reference sequence). This CDR3 spans 12 amino acids. The CDR3: CASSLPGREQFF. The CDR3 DNA follows: TGTGCCAGCAGCTTGCCGGGGAGGGAGCAGTTCTTC.

This chain uses TRBV2 with TRBJ2-1; the match to TRBD2 covers 10 bases. This CDR3 has 13 residues. CDR1 is SNHLY, CDR2 FYNNEI, per germline. The trim removed 8 bases at V and 9 bases at J, leaving 7 bases unmatched. The CDR3 is CASVGLAVGEQFF. CDR3 nucleotides: TGTGCCAGCGTTGGACTAGCGGTCGGTGAGCAGTTCTTC.

This clone was observed many times. CDR3 region: CASSQEGRGQGTEAFF. For the CDR3, the DNA is TGCGCCAGCAGCCAAGAAGGCAGGGGGCAGGGTACTGAAGCTTTCTTT. The V call is TRBV4-3, the J call TRBJ1-1; TRBD1 aligns across 8 bases. Germline CDR1 LGHNA, CDR2 YSLEER. With 0 bases clipped from V and 5 bases from J, the junction kept 8 bases outside the gene matches. The CDR3 runs to 16 residues.

The chain recombines TRBV18 with TRBJ1-6; 7 bases agree with TRBD1. The CDR3 sequence is 18 residues long. Germline lookup yields CDR1 KGHSH and CDR2 LQKENI. The J segment lost 3 bases and the V segment lost 3 bases, leaving 11 bases of the junction unmatched. CDR3 residues: CASSPRTGVQGYNSPLHF. In nucleotides, the CDR3 is TGTGCCAGCTCACCGCGAACAGGGGTTCAAGGCTATAATTCACCCCTCCACTTT.

The chain links TRBV19 to TRBJ1-1; tentative D call: TRBD1 (6 bases). This CDR3 comprises 18 residues. Per germline, CDR1 LNHDA and CDR2 SQIVND (reference sequence). Trimming cost V 0 bases and J 5 bases, with 22 bases left between them. CDR3 bases: TGTGCCAGTAGTATAGAGGGTTACGGACAGACCCCGGGAACTGAAGCTTTCTTT. It codes for CASSIEGYGQTPGTEAFF.

The chain recombines TRBV28 with TRBJ1-2; TRBD1 is a possible D gene (6 bases). The CDR3 spans 15 residues. V lost 7 bases, J lost 8 bases, and 23 bases lay in between. Germline lookup yields CDR1 MDHEN and CDR2 SYDVKM. CDR3 nucleotides: TGTGCCAGCACCCCCGAACAAGCGGGAGGGGGAGGCTACACCTTC. Protein product: CASTPEQAGGGGYTF.

The V and J genes are TRBV7-6 and TRBJ2-5; weak D call: TRBD2 (5 bases). Germline V CDR1 and CDR2: SGHVS, FNYEAQ. This CDR3 spans 13 amino acids. Trimming stripped 6 bases from V and 2 bases from J, with 10 bases between. The CDR3 loop is CASRKGAQETQYF. The CDR3 coding sequence is TGTGCCAGCAGAAAGGGAGCTCAAGAGACCCAGTACTTC.

This clone occurred once. The V gene is TRBV15, the J gene TRBJ2-6; 8 nucleotides align to TRBD1. Germline V gene data show CDR1 as LNHNV and CDR2 as YYDKDF (reference sequence). The CDR3 contains 17 residues. Germline trimming cut 3 bases from V and 0 bases from J; bases unmatched to any gene: 4. CDR3 DNA: TGTGCCACCAGCAGCGACAGGGGCCTCTCTGGGGCCAACGTCCTGACTTTC. As protein: CATSSDRGLSGANVLTF.

The chain links TRBV4-3 to TRBJ2-2, with TRBD2 matching 9 bases. Germline V gene sequence: CDR1 LGHNA, CDR2 YSLEER. V shed 5 bases and J 6 bases; nucleotides not matched to a gene: 7. The CDR3 runs 15 residues. CDR3 region: CASSESGLASGELFF. In nucleotides, the CDR3 is TGCGCCAGCAGCGAATCGGGACTAGCTTCCGGGGAGCTGTTTTTT.

The V call is TRBV6-4, the J call TRBJ2-3; weak D call: TRBD2 (5 bases). Trimming took 4 bases from V and 2 from J, leaving 13 bases between them. CDR1 is MRHNA, CDR2 SNTAGT, per germline. The CDR3 spans 15 residues. The CDR3 nucleotides are TGTGCCAGCAGTGCTTATCCGGGGAACACAGATACGCAGTATTTT. Residues: CASSAYPGNTDTQYF.

The rearrangement joins TRBV15 to TRBJ1-4; D is ambiguous. The CDR3 extends over 15 amino acids. The V and J ends lost 8 bases and 0 bases respectively, with 13 bases between them. The V gene's germline CDR1 is LNHNV and CDR2 YYDKDF (reference sequence). The CDR3 DNA is TGTGCCACCGGGTCAATCGGGGCAACTAATGAAAAACTGTTTTTT. This translates into CATGSIGATNEKLFF. The whole variable domain, remainder taken from reference TRBV15 and TRBJ1-4, is DAMVIQNPRYQVTQFGKPVTLSCSQTLNHNVMYWYQQKSSQAPKLLFHYYDKDFNNEADTPDNFQSRRPNTSFCFLDIRSPGLGDTAMYLCATGSIGATNEKLFFGSGTQLSVL.

This chain joins TRBV7-6 and TRBJ1-1; 7 positions match TRBD1. The CDR3 covers 16 residues. V was pared by 3 bases and J by 4 bases, with 11 bases of the junction left unmatched. The germline gives CDR1 SGHVS, CDR2 FNYEAQ. As DNA, the CDR3 is TGTGCCAGCAGCTTCATAATCCGGGGACAGAGCACTGAAGCTTTCTTT. This translates into CASSFIIRGQSTEAFF.

The rearrangement joins TRBV7-2 to TRBJ2-5; 11 nucleotides line up with TRBD2. The CDR3 runs to 19 residues. CDR1 and CDR2 (germline): SGHTA, FQGNSA. The trim removed 0 bases at V and 4 bases at J, leaving 13 bases unmatched. As DNA, the CDR3 is TGTGCCAGCAGCTTAGCTTTAATCGCTAGCGGGGGGTTCCGAGAGACCCAGTACTTC. Amino acid sequence: CASSLALIASGGFRETQYF.

V and J are TRBV5-1 and TRBJ1-1; D is possibly TRBD1 (6 bases). Trimming shortened V by 4 bases and J by 3 bases, and 16 bases separated the two germline ends. Germline CDR1 reads SGHRS; CDR2 reads YFSETQ. The CDR3 covers 15 residues. The CDR3 loop is CASSVQGPGYTEAFF. The DNA of the CDR3 is TGCGCCAGCAGCGTCCAGGGGCCGGGGTACACTGAAGCTTTCTTT.

The V and J genes are TRBV5-1 and TRBJ1-1, with TRBD1 matching 11 bases. Trimming took 4 bases from V and 5 from J; bases not matched to a gene: 10. The CDR3 runs 16 residues. Germline CDR1 is SGHRS and CDR2 is YFSETQ. CDR3 sequence reads: CASSPRTGGEGTEAFF. In DNA, the CDR3 is TGCGCCAGCAGCCCGAGGACAGGGGGCGAGGGGACTGAAGCTTTCTTT.

J is TRBJ1-2 and V is TRBV7-2; D may be TRBD1 (5 bases). V was trimmed by 0 bases and J by 6 bases, leaving 8 bases between them. The CDR3 extends over 13 amino acids. Germline lookup yields CDR1 SGHTA and CDR2 FQGNSA. CDR3 bases: TGTGCCAGCAGCTTAGCGTCGGGGGATGGCTACACCTTC. Translated, it gives CASSLASGDGYTF.

This clone appeared a single time. The rearrangement links TRBV12-5 to TRBJ2-3; 11 bases align to TRBD2. This CDR3 region has 16 residues. J gave up 3 bases and V 2 bases, and 4 bases lay outside the gene matches. The germline gives CDR1 LGHNT, CDR2 FRNRAP. In nucleotides, the CDR3 is TGTGCTAGTGGTTTGAGACTAGCGGGGCGGACAGATACGCAGTATTTT. Protein product: CASGLRLAGRTDTQYF.

V and J are TRBV5-1 and TRBJ2-5; the D gene is possibly TRBD1 (5 bases). V gave up 0 bases and J gave up 4 bases, with 10 bases separating them. There are 14 residues in the CDR3. CDR1 is SGHRS and CDR2 is YFSETQ in the germline V gene. CDR3 residues: CASSLVGRGETQYF. CDR3 nucleotide sequence: TGCGCCAGCAGCTTGGTGGGGCGCGGAGAGACCCAGTACTTC.

The CDR3 is CSSPDQETQYF. Here the CDR3 DNA reads TGCAGTAGTCCAGATCAAGAGACCCAGTACTTC. The J gene is TRBJ2-5, the V gene TRBV20-1; unclear D gene. Trimming left V 8 bases short and J 2 bases short, with 9 bases between. There are 11 residues in the CDR3. Germline CDR1 is DFQATT and CDR2 is SNEGSKA (reference sequence).